The next 26 T cell receptor beta chains were all read from a single sample in a study of a mutant IDH1 vaccine in newly diagnosed glioma. These receptors' antigens are unknown. Stated time point: week 35, safety follow-up. Every vaccine dose comprised 300 ug of mutant IDH1 20-mer peptide plus topical imiquimod. Profiling relied on immunoSEQ multiplex PCR, and the TCRdb table lists in-frame clones only, not all of them. Among about 54,000 clones listed, about 85% were seen once. The sample here was PBMCs, taken from a glioma patient whose treatment included an IDH1 peptide vaccine. Every receptor here comes from a young woman with glioma.

The gene calls are TRBV6-5 and TRBJ2-3, with a tentative D call TRBD1 (5 bases). The CDR3 contains 14 residues. CDR1 MNHEY and CDR2 SVGAGI come from the germline V gene. Between the trimmed V and J ends, which lost 7 bases and 1 base, there was a span of 12 bases. This CDR3 is CASTPGLGTDTQYF. In DNA form, the CDR3 reads TGTGCCAGCACCCCAGGGTTAGGCACAGATACGCAGTATTTT.

This chain joins TRBV9 and TRBJ1-2; no clear D gene. The CDR3 contains 14 residues. CDR1 SGDLS and CDR2 YYNGEE come from the germline V gene. The V end lost 4 bases, the J end lost 4 bases, and 14 bases lay between the germline ends. For the CDR3, the DNA is TGTGCCAGCAGCTCCCGGTCGGGCAGCTATGGCTACACCTTC. It is translated as CASSSRSGSYGYTF.

This sequence joins TRBV14 and TRBJ2-3, with D unclear. The CDR3 is 14 residues long. V gave up 4 bases and J gave up 4 bases, with 12 bases separating them. Germline CDR1 and CDR2: SGHDN and FVKESK. CDR3 region: CASSLFQVADTQYF. The DNA for the CDR3 is TGTGCCAGCAGCCTCTTTCAGGTGGCAGATACGCAGTATTTT. The variable domain in full, with the rest retrieved from reference TRBV14 and TRBJ2-3, is EAGVTQFPSHSVIEKGQTVTLRCDPISGHDNLYWYRRVMGKEIKFLLHFVKESKQDESGMPNNRFLAERTGGTYSTLKVQPAELEDSGVYFCASSLFQVADTQYFGPGTRLTVL.

The gene calls are TRBV7-2 and TRBJ2-7, with 8 nucleotides matching TRBD2. Germline-derived CDR1 and CDR2 are SGHTA and FQGNSA. The CDR3 is made up of 15 amino acids. V shed 1 base and J 9 bases; nucleotides not matched to a gene: 11. The CDR3 sequence is CASSLDGTSPNRQYF. CDR3 coding DNA: TGTGCCAGCAGCTTAGATGGGACTAGTCCCAACCGGCAGTACTTC.

The V and J genes are TRBV2 and TRBJ2-5; D remains ambiguous. The V and J ends lost 7 bases and 1 base respectively, with 7 bases between them. Germline CDR1 and CDR2: SNHLY and FYNNEI. CDR3 length: 12 amino acids. This CDR3 is CASTVFQETQYF. The CDR3 DNA reads as TGTGCCAGCACAGTCTTCCAAGAGACCCAGTACTTC. The variable domain in full, completed from reference TRBV2 and TRBJ2-5, reads EPEVTQTPSHQVTQMGQEVILRCVPISNHLYFYWYRQILGQKVEFLVSFYNNEISEKSEIFDDQFSVERPDGSNFTLKIRSTKLEDSAMYFCASTVFQETQYFGPGTRLLVL.

The genes are TRBV13 and TRBJ2-3; D not certain. Trimming shortened V by 5 bases and J by 6 bases, and 12 bases separated the two germline ends. Germline CDR1 is PRHDT and CDR2 is FYEKMQ (reference sequence). This CDR3 region has 13 residues. CDR3 sequence (DNA): TGTGCCAGCAGCATGCGTCTTTGGGATACGCAGTATTTT. Amino acid sequence: CASSMRLWDTQYF. Drawing the rest from reference TRBV13 and TRBJ2-3, the complete variable domain is AAGVIQSPRHLIKEKRETATLKCYPIPRHDTVYWYQQGPGQDPQFLISFYEKMQSDKGSIPDRFSAQQFSDYHSELNMSSLELGDSALYFCASSMRLWDTQYFGPGTRLTVL.

This CDR3 reads CASSWDRDYEQYF. In DNA, the CDR3 is TGCGCCAGCAGCTGGGACAGGGACTACGAGCAGTACTTC. The V call is TRBV5-1, the J call TRBJ2-7; 9 nucleotides agree with TRBD1. Trimming cost V 3 bases and J 3 bases; bases outside gene matches: 1. This CDR3 has 13 amino acids. In germline, CDR1 is SGHRS, CDR2 YFSETQ.

This CDR3 reads CASRSGNTGELFF. The CDR3 bases are TGTGCCAGCAGAAGCGGAAACACCGGGGAGCTGTTTTTT. V is TRBV28 and J is TRBJ2-2, with a tentative D call TRBD2 (5 bases). The CDR3 totals 13 residues. Germline assignment: CDR1 MDHEN and CDR2 SYDVKM. Trimming took 6 bases from V and 2 from J, leaving 7 bases between them. Filled out from reference TRBV28 and TRBJ2-2, the complete variable domain reads DVKVTQSSRYLVKRTGEKVFLECVQDMDHENMFWYRQDPGLGLRLIYFSYDVKMKEKGDIPEGYSVSREKKERFSLILESASTNQTSMYLCASRSGNTGELFFGEGSRLTVL.

The chain uses TRBV2 and TRBJ2-4, with D possibly matching TRBD1 (6 bases). Germline CDR1 is SNHLY and CDR2 is FYNNEI. V was trimmed by 7 bases and J by 0 bases, leaving 10 bases between them. This CDR3 has 14 amino acids. The CDR3 DNA is TGTGCCAGCAAGGGGGACGGAGCCAAAAACATTCAGTACTTC. Translating gives CASKGDGAKNIQYF.

This chain links TRBV2 with TRBJ2-7, with 11 bases matching TRBD2. This CDR3 comprises 15 residues. Trimming removed 6 bases from V and 2 bases from J; junction bases left unmatched: 6. Looked up from germline, CDR1 is SNHLY and CDR2 is FYNNEI. Written as DNA, the CDR3 is TGTGCCAGCAGGTCCGGACTAGCGGGTCCCTACGAGCAGTACTTC. Protein product: CASRSGLAGPYEQYF.

V is TRBV14 and J is TRBJ2-3; D is uncertain. CDR3 length equals 13 residues. Germline V gene sequence: CDR1 SGHDN, CDR2 FVKESK. With 0 bases removed from V and 6 bases from J, the gap between germline ends came to 7 bases. CDR3 residues: CASSQEVSDTQYF. DNA of the CDR3: TGTGCCAGCAGCCAAGAGGTCTCTGATACGCAGTATTTT.

The chain recombines TRBV19 with TRBJ2-3; D unclear. This CDR3 is built from 14 residues. V was pared by 5 bases and J by 2 bases, with 11 bases between. Germline-derived CDR1 and CDR2 are LNHDA and SQIVND (reference sequence). CDR3 in amino acids: CASSGQSHTDTQYF. CDR3 nucleotides: TGTGCCAGTAGTGGCCAAAGCCACACAGATACGCAGTATTTT.

A single count supports this clone. The chain recombines TRBV5-5 with TRBJ1-3; weak D call: TRBD1 (5 bases). Trimming stripped 5 bases from V and 0 bases from J, with 15 bases between. This CDR3 is 16 amino acids long. From germline, CDR1 is SGHKS and CDR2 YYEKEE (reference sequence). CDR3 loop: CASSGSGAYSGNTIYF. The CDR3 DNA sequence: TGTGCCAGCAGTGGAAGTGGGGCTTACTCTGGAAACACCATATATTTT.

This clone was seen a handful of times. This chain joins TRBV6-5 and TRBJ1-1; D is perhaps TRBD1 (5 bases). There are 15 residues in the CDR3. Trimming removed 2 bases from V and 0 bases from J, with 10 bases in between. The germline CDR1 and CDR2 sequences are MNHEY and SVGAGI. CDR3 DNA sequence: TGTGCCAGCAGTTACGTTACAGGAGTGAACACTGAAGCTTTCTTT. Its protein product is CASSYVTGVNTEAFF.

The CDR3 loop reads CASSPLGGAGELFF. The CDR3 DNA sequence: TGTGCCAGCAGCCCACTCGGGGGGGCCGGGGAGCTGTTTTTT. The chain carries TRBV6-1 and TRBJ2-2; 8 positions match TRBD2. CDR3 size: 14 residues. J was trimmed by 6 bases and V by 6 bases; bases with no gene match: 6. Germline lookup yields CDR1 MNHNS and CDR2 SASEGT.

The chain employs TRBV9 and TRBJ2-3, with 7 bases lining up with TRBD2. V shed 3 bases, J shed 0 bases, and the junction held 4 bases outside the gene matches. The CDR3 covers 15 residues. Germline V gene sequence: CDR1 SGDLS, CDR2 YYNGEE. This CDR3 is CASSARRESTDTQYF. In DNA, the CDR3 is TGTGCCAGCAGCGCACGGCGGGAGAGCACAGATACGCAGTATTTT.

This chain joins TRBV5-6 and TRBJ2-1, with a tentative D call TRBD2 (5 bases). Germline CDR1 and CDR2: SGHDT and YYEEEE. The CDR3 consists of 13 residues. Deletions cut 3 bases from V and 8 bases from J, with 12 bases between. The chain's CDR3 is CASSYEGRYEQFF. The CDR3, as DNA: TGTGCCAGCAGCTACGAGGGTCGGTATGAGCAGTTCTTC.

The chain carries TRBV5-1 and TRBJ1-2; D is unclear. Trimming stripped 1 base from V and 3 bases from J, with 13 bases between. Germline V gene sequence: CDR1 SGHRS, CDR2 YFSETQ. The CDR3 extends over 15 amino acids. The CDR3 DNA sequence: TGCGCCAGCAGCTTGTTAGCGACATCAGACTATGGCTACACCTTC. It is translated as CASSLLATSDYGYTF.

This clone showed up just a few times. This rearrangement joins TRBV6-5 to TRBJ1-5; unclear D gene. The CDR3 covers 14 residues. V shed 2 bases and J shed 6 bases, with 11 bases lying between them. Germline V lookup: CDR1 MNHEY, CDR2 SVGAGI. The CDR3 loop is CASSYRPWGQPQHF. The CDR3 DNA is TGTGCCAGCAGTTACCGGCCGTGGGGTCAGCCCCAGCATTTT.

The V gene is TRBV4-1, the J gene TRBJ1-1; perhaps TRBD1 as D (6 bases). Germline V gives CDR1 MGHRA, CDR2 YSYEKL. V was cut by 4 bases and J by 2 bases, with 14 bases left in between. The CDR3 spans 15 residues. The CDR3 sequence: CASSRSDSLNTEAFF. The CDR3 DNA reads as TGCGCCAGCAGCCGATCGGACAGCCTAAACACTGAAGCTTTCTTT.

The chain joins TRBV9 to TRBJ2-7; D is unresolved. The CDR3 totals 12 residues. V gave up 4 bases and J gave up 2 bases, with 7 bases separating them. CDR1 is SGDLS and CDR2 is YYNGEE in the germline V gene. This chain's CDR3 is CASSRPPYEQYF. The CDR3 coding sequence is TGTGCCAGCAGCAGGCCCCCCTACGAGCAGTACTTC.

The V gene is TRBV29-1, the J gene TRBJ2-1; D gene ambiguous. Germline values: CDR1 SQVTM, CDR2 ANQGSEA. The CDR3 consists of 12 residues. Trimming pared 4 bases from V and 1 base from J, leaving 5 bases between. The CDR3 DNA reads as TGCAGCGTTGTTCGGTCCTACAATGAGCAGTTCTTC. As protein: CSVVRSYNEQFF.

This sequence joins TRBV7-9 and TRBJ2-1; TRBD1 matches at 7 bases. The ends lost 1 base at V and 15 bases at J; junction bases unmatched: 6. This CDR3 has 12 residues. The germline gives CDR1 SEHNR, CDR2 FQNEAQ (reference sequence). The DNA of the CDR3 is TGTGCCAGCAGCTTAGGAGACAGGGAAAGGTTCTTC. This sequence encodes CASSLGDRERFF.

CDR3 sequence: CSVLQTDYGYTF. Written as DNA, the CDR3 is TGCAGCGTTTTACAGACTGACTATGGCTACACCTTC. The chain combines TRBV29-1 with TRBJ1-2, with D uncertain. Germline V gene sequence: CDR1 SQVTM, CDR2 ANQGSEA. Trimming cost V 5 bases and J 3 bases, with 10 bases left between them. This CDR3 has 12 residues.

V usage is TRBV19 and J usage is TRBJ1-5, with D possibly being TRBD1 (5 bases). Germline CDR1 is LNHDA and CDR2 is SQIVND (reference sequence). Trimming took 3 bases from V and 4 from J, leaving 13 bases between them. CDR3 length: 15 residues. The CDR3 DNA follows: TGTGCCAGTAGTATTATAGGGGCGGGAAATCAGCCCCAGCATTTT. Protein: CASSIIGAGNQPQHF.

The chain couples TRBV19 to TRBJ2-7, with 15 bases identical to TRBD2. V lost 5 bases, J lost 2 bases, and 13 bases stayed unmatched. The CDR3 covers 19 residues. The V gene's germline CDR1 is LNHDA and CDR2 SQIVND (reference sequence). The CDR3 DNA follows: TGTGCCAGTAGTTCTACGGGACTAGCGGGAGGCAAATCGACCTACGAGCAGTACTTC. The encoded protein is CASSSTGLAGGKSTYEQYF.